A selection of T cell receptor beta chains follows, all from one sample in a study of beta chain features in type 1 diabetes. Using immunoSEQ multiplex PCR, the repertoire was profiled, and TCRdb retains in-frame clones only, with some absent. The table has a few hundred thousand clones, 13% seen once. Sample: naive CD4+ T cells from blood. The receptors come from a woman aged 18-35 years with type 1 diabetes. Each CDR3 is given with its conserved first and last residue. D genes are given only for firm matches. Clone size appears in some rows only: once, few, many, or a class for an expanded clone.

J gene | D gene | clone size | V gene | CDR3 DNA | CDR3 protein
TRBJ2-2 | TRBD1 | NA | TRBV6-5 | TGTGCCAGCAGAGGAACAGGGGACACCGGGGAGCTGTTTTTT | CASRGTGDTGELFF
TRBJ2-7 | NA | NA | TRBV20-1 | TGCAGTGCTAGGCCCAGGGAGCAGTACTTC | CSARPREQYF
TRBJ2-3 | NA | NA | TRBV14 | TGTGCCAGCAGCCAAGATGGCAGGGCACCAGATACGCAGTATTTT | CASSQDGRAPDTQYF
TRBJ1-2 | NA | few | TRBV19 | TGTGCCAGTAGTATGGGGCCCGACTATGGCTACACCTTC | CASSMGPDYGYTF
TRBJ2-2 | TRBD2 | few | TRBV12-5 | TGTGCTAGTGGTTCTCTAGCGGGAGGTCACACCGGGGAGCTGTTTTTT | CASGSLAGGHTGELFF
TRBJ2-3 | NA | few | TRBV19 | TGTGCCAGTAGTATCTTGGATACGCAGTATTTT | CASSILDTQYF
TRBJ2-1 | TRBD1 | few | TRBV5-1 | TGCGCCAGCAGCGAGGGACAGATAACCTACAATGAGCAGTTCTTC | CASSEGQITYNEQFF
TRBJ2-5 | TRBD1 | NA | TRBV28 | TGTGCCAGCAGTGCACCGGGACAGCAAGAGACCCAGTACTTC | CASSAPGQQETQYF
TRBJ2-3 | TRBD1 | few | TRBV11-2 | TGTGCCAGCAGCTTTCCCTCCGGGACAGGGGTGAGCACAGATACGCAGTATTTT | CASSFPSGTGVSTDTQYF
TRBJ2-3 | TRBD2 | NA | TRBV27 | TGTGCCAGCAAAGTCGGGAGGGCCCCAGATACGCAGTATTTT | CASKVGRAPDTQYF
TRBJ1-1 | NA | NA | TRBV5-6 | TGTGCCAGCAGCCACAGACCTAACACTGAAGCTTTCTTT | CASSHRPNTEAFF
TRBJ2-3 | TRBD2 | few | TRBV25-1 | TGTGCCAGCAGTGAAATGGGACTAGCAACAGATACGCAGTATTTT | CASSEMGLATDTQYF
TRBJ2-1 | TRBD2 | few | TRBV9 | TGTGCCAGCAGCTTGAGCGGGAGCTCCTACAATGAGCAGTTCTTC | CASSLSGSSYNEQFF
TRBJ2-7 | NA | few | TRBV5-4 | TGTGCCAGCAGCCAGGGGGGTTCCTACGAGCAGTACTTC | CASSQGGSYEQYF
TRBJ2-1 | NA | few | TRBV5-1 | TGCGCCAGCAGCTTGGCCCCGGTTACCTACAATGAGCAGTTCTTC | CASSLAPVTYNEQFF
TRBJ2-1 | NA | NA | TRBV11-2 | TGTGCCAGCAGCTTAAATCCCAGCGAGTACTACAATGAGCAGTTCTTC | CASSLNPSEYYNEQFF
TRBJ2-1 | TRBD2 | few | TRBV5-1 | TGCGCCAGCAGCTTAGCGGGAAGCTCCTACAATGAGCAGTTCTTC | CASSLAGSSYNEQFF
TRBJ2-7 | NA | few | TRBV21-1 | TGTGCCAGCAGTCAAGCAGGGCTAGCGGGCGACTACGAGCAGTACTTC | CASSQAGLAGDYEQYF
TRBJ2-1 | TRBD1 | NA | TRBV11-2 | TGTGCCAGCAGCTTCCGGGACAGGGTGAGTGAGCAGTTCTTC | CASSFRDRVSEQFF
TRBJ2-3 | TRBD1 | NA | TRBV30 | TGTGCCTGGAGCTCTGACAGGGGGTCATTTAGTTCAGATACGCAGTATTTT | CAWSSDRGSFSSDTQYF
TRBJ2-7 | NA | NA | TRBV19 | TGTGCCAGTAGCATGGACACCGGCGGGGCCTACGAGCAGTACTTC | CASSMDTGGAYEQYF
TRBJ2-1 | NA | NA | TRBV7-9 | TGTGCCAGCAGCTTGACTGCCTCCTACAATGAGCAGTTCTTC | CASSLTASYNEQFF
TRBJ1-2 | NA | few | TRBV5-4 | TGTGCCAGCAGCCCACGTCATCTTCGACAGGAGATGGTCTATGGCTACACCTTC | CASSPRHLRQEMVYGYTF
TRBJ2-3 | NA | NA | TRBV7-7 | TGTGCCAGCAGCCCCACAGGGGATACGCAGTATTTT | CASSPTGDTQYF
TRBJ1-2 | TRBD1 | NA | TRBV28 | TGTGCCAGCAGTTTACGACAGGGTGATGGCTACACCTTC | CASSLRQGDGYTF
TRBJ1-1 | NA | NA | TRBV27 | TGTGCCAGCAGTTTAGGGGGGGCTGGGAACACTGAAGCTTTCTTT | CASSLGGAGNTEAFF
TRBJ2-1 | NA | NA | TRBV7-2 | TGTGCCAGCAGCTTAACTCCTAGCTCCTACAATGAGCAGTTCTTC | CASSLTPSSYNEQFF
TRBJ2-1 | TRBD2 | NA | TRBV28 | TGTGCCAGCAGACTAGCGGGAGGTATCAATGAGCAGTTCTTC | CASRLAGGINEQFF
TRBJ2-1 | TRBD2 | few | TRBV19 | TGTGCCAGCTCTTCTGGGTGGACTAGCGGATACAATGAGCAGTTCTTC | CASSSGWTSGYNEQFF
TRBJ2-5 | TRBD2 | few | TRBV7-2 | TGTGCCAGCAGCTTTGGACTAGCGGAACAAGAGACCCAGTACTTC | CASSFGLAEQETQYF
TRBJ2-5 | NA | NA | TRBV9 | TGTGCCAGCAGCCCACAGAGGGGGTTTCGAGAGACCCAGTACTTC | CASSPQRGFRETQYF
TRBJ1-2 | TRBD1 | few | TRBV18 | TGTGCCAGCTCTGTGGGACAGGAGAACTATGGCTACACCTTC | CASSVGQENYGYTF
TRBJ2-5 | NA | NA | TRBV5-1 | TGCGCCAGCAGGATTCAGGGGCAGAGGGAGACCCAGTACTTC | CASRIQGQRETQYF
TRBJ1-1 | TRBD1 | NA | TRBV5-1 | TGCGCCAGCAGACCGATAACAGGGGCGTTAAACACTGAAGCTTTCTTT | CASRPITGALNTEAFF
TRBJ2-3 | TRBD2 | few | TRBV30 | TGTGCCTGGAGTGTCGGGAGGACTAGCGGGAGGGCAGATACGCAGTATTTT | CAWSVGRTSGRADTQYF
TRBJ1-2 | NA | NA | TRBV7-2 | TGTGCCAGCAGCTTAAGCTCGGACAGCTATGGCTACACCTTC | CASSLSSDSYGYTF
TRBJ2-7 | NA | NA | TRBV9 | TGTGCCAGCAGCGTAGAACAGGGCTACGAGCAGTACTTC | CASSVEQGYEQYF
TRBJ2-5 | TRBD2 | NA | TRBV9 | TGTGCCAGCAGCGGAATAGCGGGAGGGATACAGACCCAGTACTTC | CASSGIAGGIQTQYF
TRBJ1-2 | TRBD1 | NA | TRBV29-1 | TGCAGCGTTACAGCCGGGACAGGGGACTATGGCTACACCTTC | CSVTAGTGDYGYTF
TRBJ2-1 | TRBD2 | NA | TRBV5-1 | TGCGCCAGCAGCTTGGGACTAGCGCATGAGCAGTTCTTC | CASSLGLAHEQFF
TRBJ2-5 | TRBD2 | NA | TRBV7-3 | TGTGCCAGCAGCTCCGGGATCGGACTAGTTGGGACCCAGTACTTC | CASSSGIGLVGTQYF
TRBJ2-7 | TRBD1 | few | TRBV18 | TGTGCCAGCTCACCGGCATCCCAGGGGGTAAGCGAGCAGTACTTC | CASSPASQGVSEQYF